This entry lists 17 T cell receptor beta chains sequenced from one sample in a study of CD8 T cells in ankylosing spondylitis. In TCRdb, the 5' RACE reads were re-called with MiXCR into one record per CDR3 protein. In the table there are some 200,000 distinct CDR3 sequences, about 13% of which are singletons. Sample: blood, either unsorted or a sorted T cell fraction (not recorded which). These receptors were collected from a male donor with ankylosing spondylitis or in good health (not recorded which).

This clonotype was counted ten times or more. The chain is built from TRBV5-1 and TRBJ1-2, with TRBD1 matching 9 bases. The germline V gene has CDR1 SGHRS and CDR2 YFSETQ. The CDR3 length is 14 residues. V was pared by 3 bases and J by 4 bases, with 4 bases of the junction left unmatched. CDR3 sequence: CASSSGQGGYGYTF. CDR3 coding DNA: TGCGCCAGCAGCTCGGGACAGGGAGGCTATGGCTACACCTTC.

This clonotype appeared a few times. The V and J genes are TRBV10-3 and TRBJ2-5, with D tentatively TRBD1 (6 bases). The CDR3 is 17 residues long. The germline V and J ends were trimmed by 0 bases and 2 bases, with 16 bases remaining between them. CDR1 ENHRY and CDR2 SYGVKD come from the germline V gene. The CDR3 DNA sequence: TGTGCCATCAGTGAGTCGAAGTGGACAGCGGATCAAGAGACCCAGTACTTC. Translating it yields CAISESKWTADQETQYF.

In regard to this clonotype: Given a much more abundant clone one base away, this may be a read error. The chain is built from TRBV3-1 and TRBJ2-3, with 10 bases identical to TRBD2. Germline CDR1 is LGHDT and CDR2 is YNNKEL (reference sequence). The CDR3 sequence is 17 residues long. The CDR3 protein is CACRTLGSGGPVDTQYF. CDR3 bases: TGTGCCTGCAGAACGCTGGGTAGCGGGGGGCCTGTGGATACGCAGTATTTT.

In its sample, this clonotype was seen a few times. The genes are TRBV20-1 and TRBJ2-3, with 9 nucleotides matching TRBD2. V dropped 0 bases and J dropped 2; count of bases not matched to a gene: 6. Germline CDR1 is DFQATT and CDR2 is SNEGSKA (reference sequence). This CDR3 spans 16 amino acids. CDR3 sequence: CSARDNLAGTTDTQYF. The CDR3 DNA reads as TGCAGTGCTAGAGATAACCTAGCGGGAACCACAGATACGCAGTATTTT.

The chain combines TRBV5-6 with TRBJ2-1; 8 nucleotides agree with TRBD1. J lost 8 bases, V lost 0 bases, and 10 bases had no gene match. Germline-derived CDR1 and CDR2 are SGHDT and YYEEEE. CDR3 length equals 16 residues. CDR3: CASSLGDRWGSDEQFF. The CDR3 nucleotides read TGTGCCAGCAGCTTGGGGGACAGGTGGGGATCCGATGAGCAGTTCTTC.

This clonotype was counted a few times. This chain joins TRBV28 and TRBJ2-7, with 10 nucleotides matching TRBD2. The CDR3 is 13 residues long. Germline lookup yields CDR1 MDHEN and CDR2 SYDVKM. Losses at the gene ends were 5 bases for V and 2 bases for J; bases not matched to a gene: 0. The CDR3, as DNA: TGTGCCAGCAGTGGGACTAGCGCCTACGAGCAGTACTTC. Amino acid sequence: CASSGTSAYEQYF. Full variable domain (outside the CDR3, taken from reference TRBV28 and TRBJ2-7): DVKVTQSSRYLVKRTGEKVFLECVQDMDHENMFWYRQDPGLGLRLIYFSYDVKMKEKGDIPEGYSVSREKKERFSLILESASTNQTSMYLCASSGTSAYEQYFGPGTRLTVT.

The rearrangement joins TRBV5-6 to TRBJ1-1; D not certain. V was shortened by 0 bases and J by 10 bases, with 16 bases between the two germline ends. The length of the CDR3 is 14 residues. Germline loops: CDR1 SGHDT, CDR2 YYEEEE. CDR3 coding DNA: TGTGCCAGCAGCTTGGCAAGGTCGCCGCAGGTAGCTTTCTTT. The encoded protein is CASSLARSPQVAFF. The full variable domain, in which reference TRBV5-6 and TRBJ1-1 provide the parts outside the CDR3, is DAGVTQSPTHLIKTRGQQVTLRCSPKSGHDTVSWYQQALGQGPQFIFQYYEEEERQRGNFPDRFSGHQFPNYSSELNVNALLLGDSALYLCASSLARSPQVAFFGQGTRLTVV.

This clonotype came up a few times. The chain recombines TRBV5-1 with TRBJ2-1; 11 bases are shared with TRBD1. Looked up from germline, CDR1 is SGHRS and CDR2 is YFSETQ. This CDR3 spans 14 amino acids. V lost 5 bases and J lost 5; bases outside the gene matches: 3. Written as DNA, the CDR3 is TGCGCCAGCAGTACGGGACAGGGGGACAATGAGCAGTTCTTC. Translating it yields CASSTGQGDNEQFF.

The V gene is TRBV4-1, the J gene TRBJ1-5; D remains unclear. Germline CDR1 reads MGHRA; CDR2 reads YSYEKL. The V end lost 4 bases, the J end lost 1 base, and 14 bases lay between the germline ends. This CDR3 region has 16 residues. The CDR3 sequence is CASSPGPPPSNQPQHF. Written as DNA, the CDR3 is TGCGCCAGCAGCCCTGGGCCTCCGCCGAGCAATCAGCCCCAGCATTTT.

The chain has TRBV20-1 and TRBJ2-1; D uncertain. The CDR3 is made up of 12 amino acids. CDR1 is DFQATT and CDR2 is SNEGSKA in the germline V gene (reference sequence). The V end was cut by 6 bases, the J end by 2 bases, with 8 bases between. CDR3 nucleotides: TGCAGTGCACCTTTTGCCTACAATGAGCAGTTCTTC. It yields the protein CSAPFAYNEQFF.

The table lists this clonotype with many counts. The V gene is TRBV24-1, the J gene TRBJ2-1; D is unclear. The CDR3 runs 13 residues. In germline, CDR1 is KGHDR, CDR2 SFDVKD. V gave up 0 bases and J gave up 9 bases, with 8 bases separating them. CDR3 loop: CATSDLRDGEQFF. CDR3 coding DNA: TGTGCCACCAGTGATTTGAGGGATGGTGAGCAGTTCTTC.

The V call is TRBV12-3 or TRBV12-4, the J call TRBJ2-2; D remains ambiguous. V lost 2 bases, J lost 1 base, and 11 bases lay in between. This CDR3 comprises 16 residues. The CDR3 sequence: CASSLFPPQNTGELFF. The DNA for the CDR3 is TGTGCCAGCAGTTTATTCCCCCCCCAGAACACCGGGGAGCTGTTTTTT.

The V call is TRBV6-1, the J call TRBJ2-1, with TRBD1 matching 10 bases. The junction had 4 bases not matched to a gene; V was cut back by 5 bases and J by 3 bases. The CDR3 loop spans 15 amino acids. CDR1 and CDR2 from the germline V gene are MNHNS and SASEGT. CDR3 in DNA: TGTGCCAGCAGTCCCGACAGGGGGCTCTACAATGAGCAGTTCTTC. Its protein is CASSPDRGLYNEQFF.

The rearrangement joins TRBV4-1 to TRBJ2-7; D is perhaps TRBD1 (6 bases). CDR3 length: 13 residues. The germline V gene encodes CDR1 MGHRA and CDR2 YSYEKL. The V end lost 3 bases, the J end lost 6 bases, and 12 bases lay between the germline ends. The CDR3 coding sequence is TGCGCCAGCAGCCACTTGGACAGATCCGAGCAGTACTTC. Translation: CASSHLDRSEQYF.

This clonotype turned up a few times. The J gene is TRBJ2-3, the V gene TRBV29-1; 10 bases agree with TRBD2. Germline trimming cut 2 bases from V and 6 bases from J; bases unmatched to any gene: 5. Germline CDR1 and CDR2: SQVTM and ANQGSEA. CDR3 length: 14 residues. The DNA of the CDR3 is TGCAGCGTTGAAATAGCGGGAGGAGGTGATACGCAGTATTTT. It codes for CSVEIAGGGDTQYF.

The chain carries TRBV4-1 and TRBJ2-5; perhaps TRBD2 as D (6 bases). Per the germline V gene, CDR1 is MGHRA and CDR2 is YSYEKL. V was cut by 1 base and J by 4 bases, with 7 bases left in between. This CDR3 has 13 amino acids. The CDR3 DNA reads as TGCGCCAGCAGCCAAGTGGGGGGAGAGACCCAGTACTTC. This sequence encodes CASSQVGGETQYF.

In this sample, this clonotype turned up a few times. J is TRBJ2-7 and V is TRBV29-1; D perhaps matches TRBD1 (5 bases). V gave up 5 bases and J gave up 5 bases, with 13 bases separating them. Germline loops: CDR1 SQVTM, CDR2 ANQGSEA. CDR3 length: 12 amino acids. The CDR3 sequence is CSVLGLNDEQYF. CDR3 DNA sequence: TGCAGCGTTTTGGGGCTCAACGACGAGCAGTACTTC.